The 19 T cell receptor beta chains listed next were all sequenced from one sample in a study of blood T cell repertoires in COVID-19. The protocol was immunoSEQ multiplex PCR, while the TCRdb copy is restricted to in-frame clones and leaves out a portion. The data hold a few hundred thousand clones, with 80% to 90% observed a single time. The source material was PBMCs or T cells enriched from blood (not recorded which). These receptors came from a man between 25 and 39 years old with acute COVID-19.

This chain links TRBV5-4 with TRBJ2-1, with D possibly TRBD2 on 6 matching bases. V lost 0 bases and J lost 4, with 14 bases in between. Germline V gives CDR1 SGHNT, CDR2 YYREEE (reference sequence). The CDR3 sequence is 16 residues long. The CDR3 nucleotides are TGTGCCAGCAGCTTGGGTAGCGGCCTACTGTACAATGAGCAGTTCTTC. Protein product: CASSLGSGLLYNEQFF.

This CDR3 is CASSTTGQGFSGANVLTF. The CDR3 coding sequence is TGTGCCAGCAGCACAACGGGACAGGGTTTCTCTGGGGCCAACGTCCTGACTTTC. The chain employs TRBV7-8 and TRBJ2-6; 9 bases line up with TRBD1. Germline CDR1 is SGHVS and CDR2 is FQNEAQ. The CDR3 extends over 18 amino acids. With V trimmed by 5 bases and J by 0 bases, 8 bases remained unmatched.

This clone was recorded only once. The CDR3 bases are TGTGCCAGCAGCCAAGATTTTGGGGCCGTATACGAGCAGTACGTC. It is translated as CASSQDFGAVYEQYV. This chain joins TRBV3-1 (or the pseudogene TRBV3-2) and TRBJ2-7; D might be TRBD1 (5 bases). The CDR3 extends over 15 amino acids. Germline lookup yields CDR1 LGHDT and CDR2 YNNKEL (reference sequence). The V gene lost 0 bases and the J gene lost 4 bases, with 13 bases spanning the gap.

The gene calls are TRBV7-2 and TRBJ2-6; TRBD1 agrees at 10 bases. Losses at the gene ends were 9 bases for V and 0 bases for J; bases not matched to a gene: 11. The length of the CDR3 is 18 residues. Germline CDR1 reads SGHTA; CDR2 reads FQGNSA. This chain's CDR3 is CASLSGGQGVSGANVLTF. The CDR3, as DNA: TGTGCCAGTTTAAGCGGAGGACAGGGGGTCTCTGGGGCCAACGTCCTGACTTTC.

This clone was detected only once. The V call is TRBV6-5, the J call TRBJ1-4; 9 nucleotides match TRBD1. The length of the CDR3 is 15 residues. The V segment lost 6 bases and the J segment 5 bases; nucleotides outside the gene matches: 7. CDR1 and CDR2 from the germline V gene are MNHEY and SVGAGI. CDR3 in DNA: TGTGCCAGCAGGCAAGGGACAGGGTCAAATGAAAAACTGTTTTTT. It specifies CASRQGTGSNEKLFF.

The genes are TRBV7-2 and TRBJ2-1, with 11 bases that match TRBD1. Trimming at V came to 5 bases and at J to 7 bases, leaving 1 base not matched to a gene. This CDR3 is built from 13 residues. Germline-derived CDR1 and CDR2 are SGHTA and FQGNSA. For the CDR3, the DNA is TGTGCCAGCAGCGGACAGGGGGCGAATGAGCAGTTCTTC. Protein product: CASSGQGANEQFF.

This clone was seen a few times. The rearrangement links TRBV10-3 to TRBJ1-5, with TRBD1 as a possible D gene (6 bases). The germline CDR1 and CDR2 sequences are ENHRY and SYGVKD. CDR3 length equals 13 residues. Trimming stripped 8 bases from V and 4 bases from J, with 12 bases between. The CDR3 region is CAIAEGGNQPQHF. CDR3 DNA sequence: TGTGCCATCGCCGAGGGGGGGAATCAGCCCCAGCATTTT.

The CDR3 region is CSVEWRTNYGYTF. CDR3 sequence (DNA): TGCAGCGTTGAATGGAGAACTAACTATGGCTACACCTTC. The chain couples TRBV29-1 to TRBJ1-2, with D hard to call. The CDR3 covers 13 residues. Per germline, CDR1 SQVTM and CDR2 ANQGSEA. V dropped 2 bases and J dropped 0 bases, with 7 bases sitting between them.

The chain combines TRBV9 with TRBJ1-1; D uncertain. CDR1 SGDLS and CDR2 YYNGEE come from the germline V gene. The V gene lost 3 bases and the J gene lost 2 bases, with 8 bases spanning the gap. The CDR3 sequence is 13 residues long. The CDR3, as DNA: TGTGCCAGCAGCGCCCTAGACAACACTGAAGCTTTCTTT. Its protein product is CASSALDNTEAFF.

The chain carries TRBV19 and TRBJ1-2; 8 nucleotides match TRBD1. This CDR3 has 15 residues. The V gene end was trimmed by 4 bases and the J gene end by 4 bases; junction bases not matched to a gene: 8. In germline, CDR1 is LNHDA, CDR2 SQIVND (reference sequence). CDR3 coding DNA: TGTGCCAGTAGTAGGGGTACAGGGGGGCTCTATGGCTACACCTTC. Translated, it gives CASSRGTGGLYGYTF.

This chain uses TRBV4-3 with TRBJ2-3; maybe TRBD1 (5 bases). This CDR3 contains 15 residues. In germline, CDR1 is LGHNA, CDR2 YSLEER. The ends were cut back, 1 base at V and 3 bases at J, with 11 bases in the middle. CDR3 DNA sequence: TGCGCCAGCAGCCAAGGGGGCTCGGCGACAGATACGCAGTATTTT. Translated, it gives CASSQGGSATDTQYF.

This chain connects TRBV10-3 to TRBJ2-7; D call uncertain. Between the trimmed V and J ends, which lost 0 bases and 6 bases, there was a span of 9 bases. Per the germline V gene, CDR1 is ENHRY and CDR2 is SYGVKD. CDR3 length equals 13 residues. The CDR3 coding sequence is TGTGCCATCAGTGAGTCCCCTTTTAGCGAGCAGTACGTC. This encodes CAISESPFSEQYV.

This rearrangement joins TRBV6-1 to TRBJ2-4; maybe TRBD1 (6 bases). The CDR3 extends over 19 amino acids. Germline CDR1 MNHNS, CDR2 SASEGT. The germline V and J ends were trimmed by 2 bases and 0 bases, with 20 bases remaining between them. The CDR3 nucleotides are TGTGCCAGCAGTGAAAGGGGGACAACCAATACACTAGCCAAAAACATTCAGTACTTC. Translating it yields CASSERGTTNTLAKNIQYF.

The gene calls are TRBV2 and TRBJ1-3; 10 bases are shared with TRBD1. Germline V CDR1 and CDR2: SNHLY, FYNNEI. This CDR3 is 14 amino acids long. In DNA, the CDR3 is TGTGCGACAGGGGGCGGAGTGTCTGGAAACACCATATATTTT. Protein product: CATGGGVSGNTIYF.

This clone was detected only a few times. V and J are TRBV4-1 and TRBJ1-1; no firm D call. This CDR3 is 16 amino acids long. Germline CDR1 MGHRA, CDR2 YSYEKL. V was trimmed by 0 bases and J by 1 base, leaving 12 bases between them. CDR3 region: CASSQDLGVKNTEAFF. In DNA, the CDR3 is TGCGCCAGCAGCCAAGATCTCGGGGTCAAGAACACTGAAGCTTTCTTT.

This chain links TRBV5-1 with TRBJ2-3; 8 bases are a match to TRBD2. V was pared by 2 bases and J by 3 bases, with 17 bases of the junction left unmatched. Looked up from germline, CDR1 is SGHRS and CDR2 is YFSETQ. The CDR3 sequence is 19 residues long. The CDR3 sequence is CASSFKLPGLAGYTDTQYF. The DNA of the CDR3 is TGCGCCAGCAGCTTCAAACTTCCAGGGCTAGCGGGTTATACAGATACGCAGTATTTT.

The CDR3 DNA is TGTGCCAGCAGCGGGCGACAGGCTCCTGGGGCTTTCTTT. It is translated as CASSGRQAPGAFF. The chain joins TRBV5-4 to TRBJ1-1; perhaps TRBD1 as D (6 bases). The germline CDR1 and CDR2 sequences are SGHNT and YYREEE (reference sequence). With 4 bases removed from V and 11 bases from J, the gap between germline ends came to 18 bases. The CDR3 is made up of 13 amino acids.

This clone has more than one count but fewer than ten. The chain has TRBV2 and TRBJ1-2; D call uncertain. The CDR3 contains 15 residues. Trimming cost V 6 bases and J 0 bases, with 14 bases left between them. Germline V lookup: CDR1 SNHLY, CDR2 FYNNEI. The CDR3 DNA is TGTGCCAGCAGACCCGGACGGGGAGCTAACTATGGCTACACCTTC. It specifies CASRPGRGANYGYTF.

This sequence joins TRBV18 and TRBJ1-1, with a weak D call TRBD1 (6 bases). The CDR3 is 14 amino acids. V lost 3 bases, J lost 2 bases, and 10 bases lay in between. The V gene's germline CDR1 is KGHSH and CDR2 LQKENI. CDR3 in amino acids: CASSPAGTNTEAFF. In nucleotides, the CDR3 is TGTGCCAGCTCACCTGCAGGGACAAACACTGAAGCTTTCTTT. The variable domain in full, completed from reference TRBV18 and TRBJ1-1, reads NAGVMQNPRHLVRRRGQEARLRCSPMKGHSHVYWYRQLPEEGLKFMVYLQKENIIDESGMPKERFSAEFPKEGPSILRIQQVVRGDSAAYFCASSPAGTNTEAFFGQGTRLTVV.